These 7 T cell receptor beta chains share one sample of origin, sequenced in a study of blood T cell repertoires in COVID-19. Data came from immunoSEQ multiplex PCR; TCRdb stores just in-frame clones and leaves some out. The table includes about 150,000 clones, around 85% detected once. Material: peripheral blood. These receptors all come from a human donor in a cohort sampled during active COVID-19.

This clone was observed a few times. The J gene is TRBJ1-6, the V gene TRBV27, with 11 positions matching TRBD1. Trimming at V came to 6 bases and at J to 11 bases, leaving 9 bases not matched to a gene. The CDR3 totals 15 residues. The germline CDR1 and CDR2 sequences are MNHEY and SMNVEV (reference sequence). The CDR3: CASSYKGTGGTPLHF. The CDR3 bases are TGTGCCAGCAGCTACAAGGGGACAGGGGGAACACCCCTCCACTTT.

J is TRBJ2-2 and V is TRBV3-1 (or the pseudogene TRBV3-2); tentative D call: TRBD2 (7 bases). Between the trimmed V and J ends, which lost 10 bases and 0 bases, there was a span of 12 bases. CDR1 and CDR2 from the germline V gene are LGHDT and YNNKEL (reference sequence). CDR3 size: 14 residues. The CDR3 bases are TGTGCCACGACGGGGGGCGCGAACACCGGGGAGCTGTTTTTT. Translating gives CATTGGANTGELFF.

This chain uses TRBV18 with TRBJ2-5; possibly TRBD1 for D (5 bases). Germline V gene sequence: CDR1 KGHSH, CDR2 LQKENI. The CDR3 is 13 amino acids. Trimming left V 4 bases short and J 5 bases short, with 11 bases between. CDR3 sequence: CASSLTSGETQYF. The CDR3 DNA is TGTGCCAGCTCACTGACTTCAGGGGAGACCCAGTACTTC.

The V gene is TRBV3-1 (or the pseudogene TRBV3-2), the J gene TRBJ2-7, with 12 bases identical to TRBD2. CDR1 is LGHDT and CDR2 is YNNKEL in the germline V gene (reference sequence). Unmatched junction bases numbered 8, after V lost 4 bases and J lost 7 bases. This CDR3 is 15 amino acids long. In nucleotides, the CDR3 is TGTGCCAGCAGCCCCCGACTAGCGGGAGCGGGGGAGCAGTACTTC. This sequence encodes CASSPRLAGAGEQYF.

This chain links TRBV2 with TRBJ2-1; 13 bases fit TRBD2. V lost 6 bases to trimming and J lost 1 base; unmatched junction nucleotides: 3. There are 16 residues in the CDR3. Germline assignment: CDR1 SNHLY and CDR2 FYNNEI. The CDR3 DNA reads TGTGCCAGCAGGGGGGGACTAGCGGGATCCTACAATGAGCAGTTCTTC. Protein: CASRGGLAGSYNEQFF.

This chain joins TRBV6-5 and TRBJ1-1, with D perhaps TRBD1 (5 bases). Germline V lookup: CDR1 MNHEY, CDR2 SVGAGI. The ends were cut back, 6 bases at V and 3 bases at J, with 14 bases in the middle. CDR3 length equals 14 residues. The CDR3 coding sequence is TGTGCCAGCAGCCCCCGGGGGATTCACACTGAAGCTTTCTTT. Its translation: CASSPRGIHTEAFF.

This chain links TRBV6-5 with TRBJ1-2; weak D call: TRBD1 (5 bases). The length of the CDR3 is 14 residues. Looked up from germline, CDR1 is MNHEY and CDR2 is SVGAGI. Trimming removed 2 bases from V and 1 base from J, with 8 bases in between. The CDR3 here is CASSYGGGNYGYTF. CDR3 DNA: TGTGCCAGCAGTTACGGGGGGGGTAACTATGGCTACACCTTC.